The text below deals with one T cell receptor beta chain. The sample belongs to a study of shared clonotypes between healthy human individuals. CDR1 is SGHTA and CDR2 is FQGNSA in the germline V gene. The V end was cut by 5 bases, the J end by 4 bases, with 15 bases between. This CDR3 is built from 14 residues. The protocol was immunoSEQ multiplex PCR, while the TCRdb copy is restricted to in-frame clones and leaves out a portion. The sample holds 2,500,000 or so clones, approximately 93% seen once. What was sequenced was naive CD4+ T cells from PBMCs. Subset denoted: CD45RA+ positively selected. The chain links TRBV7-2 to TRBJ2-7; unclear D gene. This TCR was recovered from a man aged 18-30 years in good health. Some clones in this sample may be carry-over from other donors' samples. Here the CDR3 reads CASSMRLGHYEQYF. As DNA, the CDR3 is TGTGCCAGCAGCATGAGGCTAGGCCATTACGAGCAGTACTTC.